The sequence of this T cell receptor beta chain was determined in a study of blood T cells in healthy people across ages. Germline V CDR1 and CDR2: SGHRS, YFSETQ. The CDR3 has 14 amino acids. V shed 4 bases, J shed 7 bases, and the junction held 3 bases outside the gene matches. A few counts support this clonotype. With a J-beta primer mix and a sample-barcoded 5' primer, a second PCR ran about 7 to 12 cycles. TCRdb redid the calling of the 5' RACE reads with MiXCR, one entry per CDR3 protein. The sample has more than 1,400,000 distinct CDR3 sequences, 42% seen once. No fewer than 7 million PBMCs went into each sample.

Material for sequencing was blood. This receptor was taken from a woman aged 18-30 years in good health. The chain recombines TRBV5-1 with TRBJ2-1; 12 nucleotides match TRBD2. The CDR3 is CASSRTSGANEQFF. Here the CDR3 DNA reads TGCGCCAGCAGCAGGACTAGCGGGGCAAATGAGCAGTTCTTC. The variable domain in full, with the rest retrieved from reference TRBV5-1 and TRBJ2-1, is KAGVTQTPRYLIKTRGQQVTLSCSPISGHRSVSWYQQTPGQGLQFLFEYFSETQRNKGNFPGRFSGRQFSNSRSEMNVSTLELGDSALYLCASSRTSGANEQFFGPGTRLTVL.